Shown below are 17 T cell receptor beta chains from a single sample sequenced in a study of neurological immune-mediated disorders (dated by TCRdb to between 2018 and 2021). Library construction relied on 5' RACE. Sequencer: Illumina HiSeq 2500. TCRdb trimmed the raw reads at Q25, called clones with MiXCR and kept productive beta chains. CDR3 protein duplicates are merged, each entry listing the most common genes and DNA. The sample includes roughly 15,000 distinct CDR3 sequences, with roughly 3% observed a single time. 20% of the sample comes from the top ten. Material for sequencing was CD8+ T cells from blood. The receptor set was obtained from a woman in her forties in good health.

There are many counts of this clonotype. The rearrangement uses TRBV18 and TRBJ2-1; TRBD2 matches 11 bases. Germline lookup yields CDR1 KGHSH and CDR2 LQKENI. CDR3 length: 16 amino acids. J was trimmed by 8 bases and V by 0 bases; bases with no gene match: 6. CDR3 DNA sequence: TGTGCCAGCTCACCACCAACTAGCGGGAGTCTAGATGAGCAGTTCTTC. Protein product: CASSPPTSGSLDEQFF.

This clonotype ranks as medium-sized (0.01 to 0.1%). The rearrangement uses TRBV10-2 and TRBJ2-5; 9 bases are a match to TRBD2. The V gene's germline CDR1 is WSHSY and CDR2 SAAADI. The CDR3 has 13 residues. V lost 4 bases, J lost 5 bases, and 2 bases stayed unmatched. CDR3 coding DNA: TGCGCCAGCAGTGTAGCGGGAGTCGAGACCCAGTACTTC. As protein: CASSVAGVETQYF.

There are many counts of this clonotype. The genes are TRBV6-5 and TRBJ1-1; 9 nucleotides align to TRBD1. The CDR3 totals 13 residues. Germline V gene data show CDR1 as MNHEY and CDR2 as SVGAGI. The V gene end was trimmed by 10 bases and the J gene end by 1 base; junction bases not matched to a gene: 4. CDR3 in DNA: TGTGCCACTACAGGGGGCGGGAACACTGAAGCTTTCTTT. It translates to CATTGGGNTEAFF.

The chain uses TRBV20-1 and TRBJ2-3, with D tentatively TRBD1 (8 bases). The CDR3 runs to 15 residues. CDR1 is DFQATT, CDR2 SNEGSKA, per germline (reference sequence). V was trimmed by 6 bases and J by 3 bases, leaving 19 bases between them. The CDR3 loop reads CSAPGGGSGTDTQYF. In DNA form, the CDR3 reads TGCAGTGCCCCAGGGGGCGGGAGCGGGACAGATACGCAGTATTTT.

This clonotype was detected ten times or more. V usage is TRBV20-1 and J usage is TRBJ1-2; 8 nucleotides line up with TRBD1. The junction had 4 bases not matched to a gene; V was cut back by 0 bases and J by 4 bases. CDR1 is DFQATT and CDR2 is SNEGSKA in the germline V gene (reference sequence). The CDR3 has 14 residues. DNA of the CDR3: TGCAGTGCTAGAGATCCGGGACAGGTCTATGGCTACACCTTC. Its translation is CSARDPGQVYGYTF.

This clonotype has a handful of counts. The V and J genes are TRBV11-3 and TRBJ2-1, with unresolved D. Looked up from germline, CDR1 is SGHNT and CDR2 is YENEEA. Deletions cut 2 bases from V and 5 bases from J, with 4 bases between. This CDR3 is built from 12 residues. CDR3 nucleotides: TGTGCCAGCAGCTTAAAGCACAATGAGCAGTTCTTC. The encoded protein is CASSLKHNEQFF.

This clonotype was detected ten times or more. The rearrangement joins TRBV5-6 to TRBJ2-7; TRBD1 matches 7 bases. V lost 7 bases and J lost 3; bases outside the gene matches: 16. CDR1 is SGHDT, CDR2 YYEEEE, per germline. This CDR3 comprises 16 residues. CDR3 protein: CASQLGDGTDFYEQYF. The CDR3 nucleotides are TGTGCCAGCCAGCTTGGGGACGGGACAGATTTCTACGAGCAGTACTTC.

The sample holds many counts of this clonotype. V is TRBV5-6 and J is TRBJ2-7; D gene ambiguous. CDR3 size: 17 residues. Germline V gene lookup returns CDR1 SGHDT and CDR2 YYEEEE. With 0 bases removed from V and 0 bases from J, the gap between germline ends came to 16 bases. This chain's CDR3 is CASSLAWSARSSYEQYF. CDR3 coding DNA: TGTGCCAGCAGCTTGGCATGGTCTGCGCGAAGCTCCTACGAGCAGTACTTC.

This clonotype has at least ten counts. V is TRBV6-5 and J is TRBJ2-3; TRBD2 agrees at 7 bases. With 0 bases clipped from V and 7 bases from J, the junction kept 10 bases outside the gene matches. The CDR3 has 16 residues. The V gene's germline CDR1 is MNHEY and CDR2 SVGAGI. The CDR3 region is CASSYSQGGFLNTQYF. CDR3 coding DNA: TGTGCCAGCAGTTACTCGCAGGGAGGGTTCCTAAATACGCAGTATTTT.

This clonotype was detected ten times or more. The rearrangement links TRBV7-2 to TRBJ2-7, with D possibly TRBD2 on 6 matching bases. The germline V gene encodes CDR1 SGHTA and CDR2 FQGNSA. This CDR3 is built from 12 residues. The V end was cut by 8 bases, the J end by 2 bases, with 10 bases between. The CDR3 region is CASHGGAYEQYF. The CDR3 bases are TGTGCCAGCCACGGCGGGGCCTACGAGCAGTACTTC.

In this sample, this clonotype turned up many times. V and J are TRBV5-1 and TRBJ2-1; D may be TRBD2 (5 bases). This CDR3 has 15 residues. CDR1 is SGHRS and CDR2 is YFSETQ in the germline V gene. Trimming pared 4 bases from V and 4 bases from J, leaving 15 bases between. In DNA, the CDR3 is TGCGCCAGCAGCCCCCCGTGGCGGGCTTACAATGAGCAGTTCTTC. Translation: CASSPPWRAYNEQFF. Full variable domain (rest looked up from reference TRBV5-1 and TRBJ2-1): KAGVTQTPRYLIKTRGQQVTLSCSPISGHRSVSWYQQTPGQGLQFLFEYFSETQRNKGNFPGRFSGRQFSNSRSEMNVSTLELGDSALYLCASSPPWRAYNEQFFGPGTRLTVL.

Ten or more counts support this clonotype. The rearrangement links TRBV27 to TRBJ1-2, with D unclear. The germline CDR1 and CDR2 sequences are MNHEY and SMNVEV (reference sequence). The CDR3 runs 14 residues. V lost 3 bases, J lost 4 bases, and 12 bases lay in between. The CDR3 DNA reads as TGTGCCAGCAGTTTCGGGCGGGGAGGCTATGGCTACACCTTC. Translation gives CASSFGRGGYGYTF.

This clonotype has ten or more counts. J is TRBJ2-6 and V is TRBV4-1; no definite D call. The CDR3 has 15 amino acids. The V end lost 1 base, the J end lost 4 bases, and 8 bases lay between the germline ends. Per the germline V gene, CDR1 is MGHRA and CDR2 is YSYEKL. In nucleotides, the CDR3 is TGCGCCAGCAGCCAAGTTCATCAGGGGGCCAACGTCCTGACTTTC. Its protein product is CASSQVHQGANVLTF.

At least ten counts were recorded for this clonotype. The CDR3 sequence: CASSLGPVSNTEAFF. In DNA, the CDR3 is TGTGCCAGCAGCCTGGGACCGGTGAGTAACACTGAAGCTTTCTTT. The chain is built from TRBV5-5 and TRBJ1-1; tentatively, D is TRBD1 (5 bases). Germline values: CDR1 SGHKS, CDR2 YYEKEE (reference sequence). Trimming left V 4 bases short and J 2 bases short, with 15 bases between. The CDR3 sequence is 15 residues long.

In this sample, this clonotype turned up many times. The CDR3 DNA reads TGCAGCGTCCCCCTAGGGACTGCGGGTGCGCAGCAGTTCTTC. Translating it yields CSVPLGTAGAQQFF. The chain combines TRBV29-1 with TRBJ2-1; possible D gene TRBD2, 6 bases. Germline values: CDR1 SQVTM, CDR2 ANQGSEA. This CDR3 has 14 amino acids. V lost 6 bases, J lost 11 bases, and 23 bases lay in between.

This clonotype has a count of ten or more. Written as DNA, the CDR3 is TGTGCCAGCGGGCGGGAGCCCTACGAGCAGTACTTC. This encodes CASGREPYEQYF. The V and J genes are TRBV7-9 and TRBJ2-7; 7 nucleotides align to TRBD2. J gave up 2 bases and V 8 bases, and 3 bases lay outside the gene matches. The CDR3 spans 12 residues. Looked up from germline, CDR1 is SEHNR and CDR2 is FQNEAQ (reference sequence).

In its sample, this clonotype was seen many times. This rearrangement joins TRBV5-1 to TRBJ2-5, with D perhaps given as TRBD1 or TRBD2 (5 bases each). CDR1 and CDR2 (germline): SGHRS, YFSETQ. The CDR3 covers 14 residues. V dropped 4 bases and J dropped 2 bases, with 12 bases sitting between them. The chain's CDR3 is CASSPQGRQETQYF. CDR3 coding DNA: TGCGCCAGCAGCCCCCAGGGACGACAAGAGACCCAGTACTTC.